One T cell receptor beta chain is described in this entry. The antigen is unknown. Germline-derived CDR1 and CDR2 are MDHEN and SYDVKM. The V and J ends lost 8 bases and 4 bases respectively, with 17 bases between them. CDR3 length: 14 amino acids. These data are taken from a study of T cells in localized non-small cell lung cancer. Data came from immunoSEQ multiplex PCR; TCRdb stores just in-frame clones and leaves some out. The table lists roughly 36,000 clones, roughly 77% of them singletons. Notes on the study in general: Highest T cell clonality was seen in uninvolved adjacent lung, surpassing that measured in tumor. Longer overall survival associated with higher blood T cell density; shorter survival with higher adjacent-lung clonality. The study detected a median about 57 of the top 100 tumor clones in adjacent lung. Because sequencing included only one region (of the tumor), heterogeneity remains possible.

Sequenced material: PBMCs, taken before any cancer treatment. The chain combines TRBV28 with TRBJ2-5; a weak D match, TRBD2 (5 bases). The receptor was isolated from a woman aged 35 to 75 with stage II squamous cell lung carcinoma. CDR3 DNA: TGTGCCAGCGCCGCGGGCGTTGAGGGAGAGACCCAGTACTTC. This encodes CASAAGVEGETQYF.